Sequencing of this T cell receptor beta chain was carried out in a study of T cells in Graves' hyperthyroidism and ophthalmopathy. Trimming took 8 bases from V and 5 from J; bases not matched to a gene: 10. This CDR3 spans 15 amino acids. RNA transcripts served as the template for amplifying TCR beta CDR3 regions. First-round RT-PCR with HTBI primers amplified the TCR CDR3 region. TCRdb recomputed calls from the multiplex PCR reads with MiXCR, one row per CDR3 protein. The sample holds around 700,000 distinct CDR3 sequences, approximately 18% seen once. This clonotype was seen ten or more times. The rearrangement links TRBV12-3 or TRBV12-4 to TRBJ2-1; 9 nucleotides match TRBD1. Sequenced material: blood. This receptor was taken from a woman in her 50s with Graves' hyperthyroidism that later progressed to Graves' ophthalmopathy. The CDR3: CASELRQGEHNEQFF. The CDR3 DNA sequence: TGTGCCAGCGAACTCAGACAGGGGGAGCACAATGAGCAGTTCTTC.